This TCR beta chain was documented in a study of blood T cell repertoires in COVID-19. Overall study context: COVID-19 samples, acute and convalescent, were from the United States, Italy and Spain. Sources were T cells, B-cell-depleted T cells, or PBMCs; the material itself was cDNA or gDNA.

CDR1 MNHNY and CDR2 SVGAGI come from the germline V gene (reference sequence). This CDR3 contains 13 residues. The V end lost 0 bases, the J end lost 3 bases, and 5 bases lay between the germline ends. Under the authors' procedure: It was from reference gene primer amplification that nucleated cell counts were estimated. Generated by immunoSEQ multiplex PCR, the TCRdb table keeps only in-frame clones and is missing some. V and J calls and clone size are as listed in that table; D and trimming were resolved from the DNA. The sample records some 90,000 clones, roughly 80% being singletons. This chain connects TRBV6-6 to TRBJ1-1; D unclear. The source is a man aged 55 to 70 with acute or convalescent COVID-19. Sample: peripheral blood. CDR3 residues: CASSYSRDTEAFF. Here the CDR3 DNA reads TGTGCCAGCAGTTACTCGAGGGACACTGAAGCTTTCTTT.